This T cell receptor beta chain derives from a study of blood T cell repertoires in COVID-19 (dated by TCRdb to the early 2020s). Regarding the complete study: Samples from collaborators originated in the United States, Italy and Spain and spanned both the acute and convalescent phases of COVID-19. The prospective study material was composed of cDNA or gDNA derived from T cells, B-cell-depleted T cells, or PBMCs. Deeply sampled blood TCRbeta repertoires from subjects exposed to, actively infected with, or recovered from COVID-19 were included in the dataset. The repertoires were released in a freely available public database intended as a resource for research on the immune response to SARS-CoV-2. The samples were drawn from the first 160 participants of the ongoing ImmuneRACE study and from 950 to 1,500 subjects provided by 6 global collaborators. A de-identified subject ID, COVID-19 status, age in years and sex were almost always included in the sample metadata. Where HLA class I and class II types were available, the types were taken from metadata supplied by the sample provider, not from assay-based typing. Study-wide conclusions, independent of this receptor: How much clinical and demographic metadata was included differed by source and by participant, and the metadata was provided uncurated.

Trimming at the junction amounts to 5 bases on V and 1 base on J, and the germline ends lie 13 bases apart. In the germline V gene (reference sequence), CDR1 corresponds to LNHDA and CDR2 to SQIVND. The CDR3 has 15 amino acids, counting the end cysteine and phenylalanine. The sequence is cut down to CDR3 DNA, 45 bases in frame from base 1. The collaborating institutions used their own protocols to collect whole blood in K2EDTA tubes. For TCRbeta analysis, collaborators shipped samples as frozen whole blood, isolated PBMCs, or DNA extracted from either of those sample types. The immunoSEQ Assay, a bias-controlled multiplex PCR, was used to amplify TCRbeta CDR3 regions from genomic DNA. In the paper's pipeline: The number of nucleated cells in each sample was estimated by amplification of reference gene primers within the assay. To quantify the absolute abundance of each unique TCRbeta CDR3 rearrangement, sequence reads were collapsed and filtered. For each sample, productive Simpson clonality was calculated as the square root of Simpson's diversity index across productive rearrangements. In its TCRdb copy, this immuneACCESS table keeps in-frame sequences only and misses some clones. Where compared with another copy, unresolved V genes explain less than half of these, and the others have no known cause. Clone size and the V and J calls come from that table; the DNA yielded D and trimming. For this sample the table gives about 140,000 clones, of which over 75% were detected only once. The top ten hold roughly 10% of the sample.

Note on this clone: Its antigen has not been determined. No base qualities exist here, and no much larger clone lies one base off it.

The sequence was obtained from a man aged 60 to 69 with active or convalescent COVID-19. The sample taken for sequencing was peripheral blood. The chain joins TRBV19 to TRBJ2-3, with the D gene too uncertain to name. CDR3 loop: CASSHIRGGTDTQYF. The DNA sequence is as follows: TGTGCCAGTAGTCACATCCGAGGCGGCACAGATACGCAGTATTTT.